What follows are 23 T cell receptor beta chains derived from one specimen sequenced in a study of post-analysis software for immune sequencing data. No cognate antigen is known for these TCRs. Prepared libraries of TCR beta cDNA carried unique molecular identifiers. A single record per CDR3 protein comes from TCRdb applying MiXCR to the PCR reads. The profile shows fewer than 850,000 distinct CDR3 sequences, roughly 30% of them singletons. Study-wide results and caveats: Several TRBV segments were more frequent in patients than controls; TRBV5-6, TRBV5-1 and TRBV20-1 belonged to this group.

Specimen: blood. The receptors here all came from a girl aged 5-17 years with multiple sclerosis.

There are a few counts of this clonotype. The J gene is TRBJ1-6, the V gene TRBV6-2 or TRBV6-3; D remains ambiguous. The CDR3 is 17 residues long. The germline gives CDR1 MNHEY, CDR2 SVGEGT. V dropped 6 bases and J dropped 0 bases, with 15 bases sitting between them. This CDR3 is CASSRTDRSSYNSPLHF. In DNA, the CDR3 is TGTGCCAGCAGCCGGACGGACCGCAGCTCCTATAATTCACCCCTCCACTTT.

This clonotype was observed a handful of times. Germline is not matched at one junction end, which may reflect a read error. The chain is built from TRBV2 and TRBJ2-3; a weak D match, TRBD2 (6 bases). Germline V gives CDR1 SNHLY, CDR2 FYNNEI. This CDR3 region has 17 residues. The CDR3 region has the DNA TGTGCCAGCAGTCCTTCCCCTGCCGGGGGAGGCACAGGTACGCAGTATTTT. Translating gives CASSPSPAGGGTGTQYF.

This clonotype appeared many times. V gene TRBV7-2 combines with J gene TRBJ1-5; D is unclear. There are 14 residues in the CDR3. The V end was cut by 5 bases, the J end by 2 bases, with 10 bases between. Per the germline V gene, CDR1 is SGHTA and CDR2 is FQGNSA. The CDR3 sequence: CASSTRTGNQPQHF. The CDR3 bases are TGTGCCAGCAGCACCCGTACGGGCAATCAGCCCCAGCATTTT.

In its sample, this clonotype was seen a few times. This chain links TRBV20-1 with TRBJ1-4; D not certain. The germline V gene has CDR1 DFQATT and CDR2 SNEGSKA (reference sequence). CDR3 size: 12 residues. V gave up 6 bases and J gave up 5 bases, with 10 bases separating them. CDR3 coding DNA: TGCAGTGCAACGGGCCTGAATGAAAAACTGTTTTTT. Protein product: CSATGLNEKLFF.

This clonotype was seen only a few times. The chain couples TRBV19 to TRBJ1-6; 8 nucleotides match TRBD1. V gave up 4 bases and J gave up 6 bases; unmatched junction bases: 8. This CDR3 is built from 16 residues. Germline-derived CDR1 and CDR2 are LNHDA and SQIVND (reference sequence). The CDR3 region is CASSTRQGFFNSPLHF. CDR3 nucleotide sequence: TGTGCCAGTAGTACGAGACAGGGGTTCTTTAATTCACCCCTCCACTTT.

This clonotype has more than one count but fewer than ten. The chain carries TRBV7-2 and TRBJ2-2; possible D gene TRBD2, 6 bases. Germline V gives CDR1 SGHTA, CDR2 FQGNSA. This CDR3 has 16 amino acids. V was clipped by 1 base and J by 1 base, with 10 bases between them. The CDR3 nucleotides are TGTGCCAGCAGCTTAGAGGGGACTCGGAACACCGGGGAGCTGTTTTTT. It is translated as CASSLEGTRNTGELFF.

Concerning this clonotype itself: One end of the junction does not line up with germline, which may come from a read error. This chain links TRBV6-1 with TRBJ2-1; 8 nucleotides line up with TRBD2. Germline CDR1 and CDR2: MNHNS and SASEGT. This CDR3 spans 17 amino acids. CDR3 nucleotides: TGTGCCGGCAGCGCCTCGTTAGCGGGACTGACCTACAATGAGCAGTTCTTC. It yields the protein CAGSASLAGLTYNEQFF.

This chain uses TRBV7-2 with TRBJ2-1, with 9 bases fitting TRBD2. CDR1 and CDR2 from the germline V gene are SGHTA and FQGNSA. The V and J ends lost 3 bases and 2 bases, in that order; junction bases with no gene match: 2. The CDR3 consists of 15 residues. The CDR3 sequence is CASSLIAGAYNEQFF. In DNA, the CDR3 is TGTGCCAGCAGCTTGATAGCGGGAGCCTACAATGAGCAGTTCTTC.

This clonotype has a count of ten or more. V gene TRBV6-5 combines with J gene TRBJ2-7; 7 bases fit TRBD2. V gave up 7 bases and J gave up 3 bases; unmatched junction bases: 6. Germline CDR1 MNHEY, CDR2 SVGAGI. The CDR3 contains 13 residues. The DNA for the CDR3 is TGTGCCAGCACCCCCGGCGGGAGCTACGAGCAGTACTTC. Protein product: CASTPGGSYEQYF.

This clonotype was seen ten or more times. V usage is TRBV25-1 and J usage is TRBJ2-7; no clear D gene. The CDR3 length is 11 residues. Trimming cost V 7 bases and J 7 bases, with 11 bases left between them. Germline assignment: CDR1 MGHDK and CDR2 SYGVNS. The chain's CDR3 is CASKFRLEQYF. The CDR3 DNA is TGTGCCAGCAAATTTAGGTTGGAGCAGTACTTC.

There are a few counts of this clonotype. The V and J genes are TRBV5-1 and TRBJ2-5, with D perhaps TRBD2 (6 bases). Trimming took 1 base from V and 3 from J, leaving 13 bases between them. Germline V CDR1 and CDR2: SGHRS, YFSETQ. CDR3 length: 15 residues. CDR3 sequence reads: CASSLSGTYKETQYF. The CDR3 DNA reads as TGCGCCAGCAGCTTGTCCGGGACTTACAAAGAGACCCAGTACTTC.

This clonotype was observed at least ten times. CDR3 amino acids: CASSGLFRTDTQYF. As DNA, the CDR3 is TGTGCCAGCTCAGGGTTGTTTAGGACAGATACGCAGTATTTT. The chain recombines TRBV7-8 with TRBJ2-3; the D gene is possibly TRBD1 (5 bases). This CDR3 is built from 14 residues. The germline V and J ends were trimmed by 8 bases and 3 bases, with 15 bases remaining between them. Germline V CDR1 and CDR2: SGHVS, FQNEAQ.

This clonotype has just a few counts. At one boundary the junction diverges from the germline segment, which might be a read error. This chain connects TRBV20-1 to TRBJ2-4; maybe TRBD2 (5 bases). Germline CDR1 reads DFQATT; CDR2 reads SNEGSKA (reference sequence). The CDR3 loop spans 15 amino acids. The CDR3 DNA sequence: TGTAGTGCTTCGAGGACCCCGGGGGCCAAAAACATTCAGTACTTC. Amino acid sequence: CSASRTPGAKNIQYF.

The gene calls are TRBV5-6 and TRBJ2-7; 8 bases are shared with TRBD1. CDR3 length: 16 residues. The ends lost 4 bases at V and 0 bases at J; junction bases unmatched: 9. Germline CDR1 SGHDT, CDR2 YYEEEE. The CDR3 nucleotides are TGTGCCAGCAGCACGACAGACAGGGGTACCTCCTACGAGCAGTACTTC. Translated, it gives CASSTTDRGTSYEQYF.

This clonotype was detected a few times. J is TRBJ2-7 and V is TRBV28; perhaps TRBD1 as D (5 bases). CDR3 length equals 15 residues. Germline V gene data show CDR1 as MDHEN and CDR2 as SYDVKM. With 6 bases removed from V and 7 bases from J, the gap between germline ends came to 22 bases. The CDR3 DNA is TGTGCCAGCAGCCACAGACAGTTACCCTTGTGGGAGCAGTACTTC. Its translation is CASSHRQLPLWEQYF.

This chain joins TRBV28 and TRBJ1-2; D is undetermined. This CDR3 spans 15 amino acids. V was trimmed by 2 bases and J by 2 bases, leaving 12 bases between them. Germline CDR1 reads MDHEN; CDR2 reads SYDVKM. The CDR3 bases are TGTGCCAGCAGTTTAGTAGGCGCCGGGAACTATGGCTACACCTTC. Residues: CASSLVGAGNYGYTF.

This clonotype was picked up a small number of times. The chain couples TRBV27 to TRBJ2-3; maybe TRBD1 (5 bases). Trimming shortened V by 6 bases and J by 2 bases, and 21 bases separated the two germline ends. The CDR3 is made up of 17 amino acids. Germline CDR1 MNHEY, CDR2 SMNVEV (reference sequence). The DNA for the CDR3 is TGTGCCAGCAGCCCCCAGGAGACAGCTCATCTCACAGATACGCAGTATTTT. Amino acids: CASSPQETAHLTDTQYF.

There are a few counts of this clonotype. The CDR3 bases are TGTGCCAGCAGTCAACTCCGACAGGGCACAGATACGCAGTATTTT. This codes for CASSQLRQGTDTQYF. V is TRBV28 and J is TRBJ2-3; D possibly corresponds to TRBD1 (6 bases). Germline CDR1 is MDHEN and CDR2 is SYDVKM. The CDR3 extends over 15 amino acids. The V end was cut by 5 bases, the J end by 1 base, with 13 bases between.

In this sample, this clonotype turned up a few times. The V gene is TRBV6-5, the J gene TRBJ2-5; D uncertain. Germline values: CDR1 MNHEY, CDR2 SVGAGI. Trimming cost V 6 bases and J 1 base, with 12 bases left between them. The CDR3 is made up of 14 amino acids. The CDR3 DNA is TGTGCCAGCAGCCTGAGCTGGGGCCAAGAGACCCAGTACTTC. It is translated as CASSLSWGQETQYF.

The CDR3 nucleotides read TGCAGTGCTAGAGTTTGGGGGGGGGCCGAGGAGACCCAGTACTTC. Its translation is CSARVWGGAEETQYF. This rearrangement joins TRBV20-1 to TRBJ2-5; tentatively, D is TRBD2 (7 bases). The CDR3 loop spans 15 amino acids. V dropped 1 base and J dropped 5 bases, with 17 bases sitting between them. From germline, CDR1 is DFQATT and CDR2 SNEGSKA (reference sequence).

The chain joins TRBV7-2 to TRBJ2-5; 15 nucleotides align to TRBD2. The trim removed 0 bases at V and 4 bases at J, leaving 6 bases unmatched. Germline V gene sequence: CDR1 SGHTA, CDR2 FQGNSA. The CDR3 runs to 18 residues. The chain's CDR3 is CASSLAGTSGRSGETQYF. CDR3 nucleotide sequence: TGTGCCAGCAGCTTAGCGGGGACTAGCGGGAGGTCGGGAGAGACCCAGTACTTC.

This clonotype has only a few counts. This rearrangement joins TRBV20-1 to TRBJ2-1; 9 nucleotides match TRBD2. CDR1 DFQATT and CDR2 SNEGSKA come from the germline V gene (reference sequence). CDR3 length: 14 amino acids. The V segment lost 4 bases and the J segment 3 bases; nucleotides outside the gene matches: 4. The DNA of the CDR3 is TGCAGTGCTACCTCTAGCGGGAACTACAATGAGCAGTTCTTC. It codes for CSATSSGNYNEQFF.

The sample holds a few counts of this clonotype. This chain's CDR3 is CSAAGLPPINEQFF. DNA of the CDR3: TGCAGTGCAGCGGGCCTGCCCCCTATCAATGAGCAGTTCTTC. The chain carries TRBV20-1 and TRBJ2-1, with D perhaps TRBD2 (6 bases). The CDR3 has 14 residues. CDR1 and CDR2 (germline): DFQATT, SNEGSKA (reference sequence). V dropped 6 bases and J dropped 6 bases, with 18 bases sitting between them.